This T cell receptor beta chain was profiled in a study of blood T cell repertoires in COVID-19. Study details: Samples came from the United States, Italy and Spain, spanning acute and convalescent COVID-19. From T cells, B-cell-depleted T cells, or PBMCs came the material, which was cDNA or gDNA.

Seattle cases were enrolled at active infection and followed longitudinally. As processed by the authors: Researchers report that nucleated cell counts were estimated from reference gene primer amplification. The data were produced by immunoSEQ multiplex PCR, yet TCRdb's version contains in-frame clones alone and is incomplete. D and trimming come from the DNA, and the V and J calls and clone size come from that table. The data show fewer than 300,000 clones, 80% to 90% seen once. The ends were cut back, 4 bases at V and 7 bases at J, with 17 bases in the middle. Per germline, CDR1 SEHNR and CDR2 FQNEAQ (reference sequence). CDR3 length: 16 residues.

The receptor's source is a woman aged 25 to 39 with COVID-19, enrolled during active disease. The J gene is TRBJ1-6, the V gene TRBV7-9, with a tentative D call TRBD1 (5 bases). Input material: peripheral blood. CDR3 in DNA: TGTGCCAGCAGCTCGACCCCAGGGATGAGGAATTCACCCCTCCACTTT. It is translated as CASSSTPGMRNSPLHF. Variable domain in full (rest from reference TRBV7-9 and TRBJ1-6): DTGVSQNPRHKITKRGQNVTFRCDPISEHNRLYWYRQTLGQGPEFLTYFQNEAQLEKSRLLSDRFSAERPKGSFSTLEIQRTEQGDSAMYLCASSSTPGMRNSPLHFGNGTRLTVT.